This T cell receptor beta chain emerged from a study of shared clonotypes between healthy human individuals. TCRdb keeps only in-frame clones here, not all; method: immunoSEQ multiplex PCR. Of roughly 1.5 million clones listed, roughly 98% are singletons. Concerning this clone: Its antigen is unknown.

The study, taken as a whole, reports: When naive CD4 clonotypes were compared across a few donors, 5% to 5.5% were shared.

Sample: naive CD4+ T cells sorted from blood. Subset meaning: CD45RA+ positively selected. The source is a young man in good health.

CDR3 DNA sequence: TGTGCCAGCAGCCCGACGGGGGGCCATCCCGGGGAGCTGTTTTTT. The encoded protein is CASSPTGGHPGELFF. The J gene is TRBJ2-2, the V gene TRBV7-2, with D perhaps TRBD2 (7 bases). The CDR3 runs to 15 residues. Trimming removed 5 bases at V and 6 bases at J, with 16 bases between. Germline values: CDR1 SGHTA, CDR2 FQGNSA.